Sequencing of this T cell receptor beta chain was carried out in a study of shared clonotypes between healthy human individuals. Original methodology: Junction-only immunoSEQ data arrived without quality scores, meaning filtering differed. Here immunoSEQ multiplex PCR was the method, and the copy in TCRdb shows in-frame clones only, minus some. The DNA was the basis for D and trimming; V, J and clone size are from that table. The sample records around 500,000 clones, roughly 77% being singletons. CDR1 and CDR2 (germline): SGHTA, FQGTGA. Trimming removed 2 bases from V and 5 bases from J, with 14 bases in between. The CDR3 has 15 amino acids.

The V gene is TRBV7-3, the J gene TRBJ2-3; a possible D gene is TRBD2 (6 bases). The TCR sequence derives from a woman in her 40s in good health. Some clones in this sample may be carry-over from other donors' samples. Sequencing was carried out using PBMCs. The CDR3 sequence is CASSLLASSIDTQYF. CDR3 nucleotide sequence: TGTGCCAGCAGCTTACTAGCGAGCTCAATAGATACGCAGTATTTT.